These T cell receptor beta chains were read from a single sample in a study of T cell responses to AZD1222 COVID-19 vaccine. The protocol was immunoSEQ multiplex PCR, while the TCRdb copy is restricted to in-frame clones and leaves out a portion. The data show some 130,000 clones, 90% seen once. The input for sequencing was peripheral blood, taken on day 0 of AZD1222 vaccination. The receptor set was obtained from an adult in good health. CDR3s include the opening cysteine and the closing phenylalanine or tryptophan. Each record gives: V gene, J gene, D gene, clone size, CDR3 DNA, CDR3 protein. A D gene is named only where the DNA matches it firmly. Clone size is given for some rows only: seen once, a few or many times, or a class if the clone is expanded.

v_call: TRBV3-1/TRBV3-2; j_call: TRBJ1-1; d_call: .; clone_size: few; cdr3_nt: TGTGCCAGCAGCCAACTTCTCCGTGAAGCTTTCTTT; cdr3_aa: CASSQLLREAFF
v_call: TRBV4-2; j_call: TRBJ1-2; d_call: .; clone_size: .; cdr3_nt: TGTGCCAGCAGCCAAGAGGTCAGGGTTGGTGGCTACACCTTC; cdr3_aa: CASSQEVRVGGYTF
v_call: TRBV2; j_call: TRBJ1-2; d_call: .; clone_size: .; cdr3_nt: TGTGCCAGCAGTGAAGTCGGTGTGAGACACTATGGCTACACCTTC; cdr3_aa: CASSEVGVRHYGYTF
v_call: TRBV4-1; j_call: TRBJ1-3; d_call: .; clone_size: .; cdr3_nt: TGCGCCAGCGGAACACCGGCTAGGGGAAACACCATATATTTT; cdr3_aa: CASGTPARGNTIYF
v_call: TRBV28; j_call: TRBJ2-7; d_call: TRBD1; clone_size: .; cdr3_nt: TGTGCCACCACAGGGGGCTACGAGCAGTACTTC; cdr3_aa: CATTGGYEQYF
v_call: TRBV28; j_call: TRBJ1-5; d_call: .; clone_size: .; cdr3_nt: TGTGCCAGCAGTTTATCCCATGTCGGGCAGCCCCAGCATTTT; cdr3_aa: CASSLSHVGQPQHF
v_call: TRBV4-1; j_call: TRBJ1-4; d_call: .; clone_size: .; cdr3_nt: TGCGCCAGCAGCCAAACACCGCCAAGGAGGGAAAAACTGTTTTTT; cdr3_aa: CASSQTPPRREKLFF
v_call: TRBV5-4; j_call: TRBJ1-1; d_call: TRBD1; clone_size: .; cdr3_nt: TGTGCCAGCAGTAAACCGCAGGGGGACACTGAAGCTTTCTTT; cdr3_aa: CASSKPQGDTEAFF
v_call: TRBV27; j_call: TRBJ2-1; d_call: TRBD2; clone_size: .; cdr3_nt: TGTGCCAGTTCGGGACTAGAGTTTTTCAATGAGCAGTTCTTC; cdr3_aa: CASSGLEFFNEQFF
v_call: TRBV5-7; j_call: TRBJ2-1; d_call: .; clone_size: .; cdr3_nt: TGTGCCAGCAGCTTGGTGTACAGTGACTCCTACAATGAGCAGTTCTTC; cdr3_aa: CASSLVYSDSYNEQFF
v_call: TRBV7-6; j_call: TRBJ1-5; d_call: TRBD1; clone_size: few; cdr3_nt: TGTGCCAGCAGCCAAGCAGGGGGCCGTCAGCCCCAGCATTTT; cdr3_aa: CASSQAGGRQPQHF